This passage covers 13 T cell receptor beta chains from one sample sequenced in a study of shared clonotypes between healthy human individuals. Here immunoSEQ multiplex PCR was the method, and the copy in TCRdb shows in-frame clones only, minus some. The sample has under 1,100,000 clones, 75% to 80% seen once. Sequenced material: memory CD4+ T cells from PBMCs. Noted subset: CD45RA-negative fraction. All receptors come from a man aged 18 to 35 in good health. Some clones in this sample may be carry-over from other donors' samples.

The J gene is TRBJ2-3, the V gene TRBV4-3; D might be TRBD1 (5 bases). The ends were cut back, 4 bases at V and 2 bases at J, with 25 bases in the middle. CDR1 is LGHNA and CDR2 is YSLEER in the germline V gene. This CDR3 is built from 19 residues. As DNA, the CDR3 is TGCGCCAGCAGCCCCCCCCCTGGAGTTACTCTCAGGGCCACAGATACGCAGTATTTT. It yields the protein CASSPPPGVTLRATDTQYF.

This clone appeared many times. This chain links TRBV18 with TRBJ2-2, with D hard to call. CDR1 KGHSH and CDR2 LQKENI come from the germline V gene. V lost 6 bases to trimming and J lost 0 bases, with 17 bases between them. The CDR3 has 17 amino acids. CDR3: CASSFYQFNANTGELFF. The DNA of the CDR3 is TGTGCCAGCTCGTTTTACCAGTTTAACGCGAACACCGGGGAGCTGTTTTTT.

The chain recombines TRBV4-3 with TRBJ1-1; 7 positions match TRBD1. The CDR3 totals 16 residues. Germline V lookup: CDR1 LGHNA, CDR2 YSLEER. Unmatched junction bases numbered 8, after V lost 3 bases and J lost 1 base. CDR3 loop: CASSQSLGQRNTEAFF. The CDR3 DNA sequence: TGCGCCAGCAGCCAGTCCTTGGGACAGAGGAACACTGAAGCTTTCTTT.

The rearrangement joins TRBV11-2 to TRBJ2-1; D might be TRBD1 (5 bases). CDR3 length: 13 residues. CDR1 and CDR2 from the germline V gene are SGHAT and FQNNGV. The V end was cut by 6 bases, the J end by 8 bases, with 14 bases between. The CDR3 region is CASRVQGWDEQFF. The CDR3 DNA reads TGTGCCAGCAGGGTCCAGGGTTGGGATGAGCAGTTCTTC.

V gene TRBV7-2 combines with J gene TRBJ2-5, with a tentative D call TRBD2 (6 bases). With 2 bases removed from V and 5 bases from J, the gap between germline ends came to 15 bases. This CDR3 has 15 amino acids. CDR1 and CDR2 (germline): SGHTA, FQGNSA. CDR3 DNA: TGTGCCAGCAGCTTAAATTTCAGGGAGGTGGAGACCCAGTACTTC. It translates to CASSLNFREVETQYF.

The chain has TRBV28 and TRBJ2-3, with D perhaps matching TRBD1 or TRBD2 (5 bases each). Germline CDR1 is MDHEN and CDR2 is SYDVKM. This CDR3 contains 13 residues. V dropped 4 bases and J dropped 3 bases, with 8 bases sitting between them. As DNA, the CDR3 is TGTGCCAGCAGTTGGGGCGGGACAGATACGCAGTATTTT. Translated: CASSWGGTDTQYF. Based on the CDR3 plus reference TRBV28 and TRBJ2-3, the full variable domain is DVKVTQSSRYLVKRTGEKVFLECVQDMDHENMFWYRQDPGLGLRLIYFSYDVKMKEKGDIPEGYSVSREKKERFSLILESASTNQTSMYLCASSWGGTDTQYFGPGTRLTVL.

The chain couples TRBV11-2 to TRBJ1-1, with no clear D. The CDR3 sequence is 15 residues long. V was clipped by 0 bases and J by 4 bases, with 12 bases between them. The germline V gene encodes CDR1 SGHAT and CDR2 FQNNGV. The CDR3 sequence: CASSLDPRGGTEAFF. In DNA, the CDR3 is TGTGCCAGCAGCTTAGATCCCAGAGGAGGCACTGAAGCTTTCTTT.

The chain has TRBV7-3 and TRBJ2-7, with D possibly being TRBD1 or TRBD2 (5 bases each). The V gene lost 0 bases and the J gene lost 3 bases, with 12 bases spanning the gap. The length of the CDR3 is 15 residues. Germline V lookup: CDR1 SGHTA, CDR2 FQGTGA. The DNA for the CDR3 is TGTGCCAGCAGCTTAACGGGGGACGGTTACTACGAGCAGTACTTC. Protein: CASSLTGDGYYEQYF. The whole variable domain, filled in from reference TRBV7-3 and TRBJ2-7, reads GAGVSQTPSNKVTEKGKYVELRCDPISGHTALYWYRQSLGQGPEFLIYFQGTGAADDSGLPNDRFFAVRPEGSVSTLKIQRTERGDSAVYLCASSLTGDGYYEQYFGPGTRLTVT.

V usage is TRBV30 and J usage is TRBJ2-3; 7 bases are shared with TRBD1. CDR1 is GTSNPN, CDR2 SVGIG, per germline (reference sequence). The CDR3 covers 14 residues. V shed 4 bases, J shed 0 bases, and the junction held 4 bases outside the gene matches. The CDR3 is CAWTTGESTDTQYF. CDR3 nucleotide sequence: TGTGCCTGGACCACAGGGGAAAGCACAGATACGCAGTATTTT.

This clone is a singleton in its sample. The chain joins TRBV11-3 to TRBJ2-1; D is unclear. With 5 bases removed from V and 5 bases from J, the gap between germline ends came to 7 bases. The germline V gene encodes CDR1 SGHNT and CDR2 YENEEA. CDR3 length equals 12 residues. The CDR3 region has the DNA TGTGCCAGCAGCCCCTCTGACAATGAGCAGTTCTTC. It encodes CASSPSDNEQFF.

The chain recombines TRBV7-9 with TRBJ1-1; D gene ambiguous. This CDR3 is built from 14 residues. CDR1 is SEHNR, CDR2 FQNEAQ, per germline (reference sequence). V lost 5 bases and J lost 4, with 14 bases in between. CDR3 in DNA: TGTGCCAGCAGCGAAGAAGAAAAGCGCACTGAAGCTTTCTTT. It is translated as CASSEEEKRTEAFF.

The sample holds a few counts of this clone. One junction end does not reproduce the germline sequence, and a read error may be involved. The CDR3 DNA follows: TGTGCCGCCGGTAGCCTAAACTTC. Amino acids: CAAGSLNF. V gene TRBV28 combines with J gene TRBJ2-5, with no clear D. The germline gives CDR1 MDHEN, CDR2 SYDVKM. The length of the CDR3 is 8 residues.

In its sample, this clone was seen once. This chain joins TRBV2 and TRBJ2-7; tentative D call: TRBD1 (5 bases). The germline V gene has CDR1 SNHLY and CDR2 FYNNEI. The CDR3 totals 14 residues. Trimming removed 4 bases at V and 1 base at J, with 11 bases between. In DNA, the CDR3 is TGTGCCAGCAGTGGCTCGGCAGGGTCCTACGAGCAGTACTTC. As protein: CASSGSAGSYEQYF.